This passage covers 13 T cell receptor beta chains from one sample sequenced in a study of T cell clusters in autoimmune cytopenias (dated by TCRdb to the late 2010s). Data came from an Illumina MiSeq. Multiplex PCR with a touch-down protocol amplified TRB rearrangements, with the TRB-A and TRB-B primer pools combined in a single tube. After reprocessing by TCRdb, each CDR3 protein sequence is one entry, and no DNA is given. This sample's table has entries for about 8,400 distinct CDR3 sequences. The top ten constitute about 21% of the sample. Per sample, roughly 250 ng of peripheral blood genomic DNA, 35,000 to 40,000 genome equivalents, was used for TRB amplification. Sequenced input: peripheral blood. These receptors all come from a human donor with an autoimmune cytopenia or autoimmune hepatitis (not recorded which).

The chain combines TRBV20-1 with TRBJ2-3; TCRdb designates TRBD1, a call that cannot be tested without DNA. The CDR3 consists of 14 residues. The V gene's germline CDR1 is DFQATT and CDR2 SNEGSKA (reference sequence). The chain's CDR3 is CSANTGHLGDTQYF.

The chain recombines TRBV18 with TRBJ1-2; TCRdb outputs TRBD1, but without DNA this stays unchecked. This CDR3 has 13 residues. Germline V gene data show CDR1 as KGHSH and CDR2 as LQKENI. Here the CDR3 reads CASSLQGQDGYTF.

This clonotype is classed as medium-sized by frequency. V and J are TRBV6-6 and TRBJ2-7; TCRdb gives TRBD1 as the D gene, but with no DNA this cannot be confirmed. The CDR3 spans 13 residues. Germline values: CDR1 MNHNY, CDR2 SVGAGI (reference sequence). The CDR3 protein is CASSSQQGYEQYF.

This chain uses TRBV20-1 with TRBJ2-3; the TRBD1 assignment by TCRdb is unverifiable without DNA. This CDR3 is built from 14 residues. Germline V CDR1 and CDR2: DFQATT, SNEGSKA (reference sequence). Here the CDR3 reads CSATGGGATDTQYF.

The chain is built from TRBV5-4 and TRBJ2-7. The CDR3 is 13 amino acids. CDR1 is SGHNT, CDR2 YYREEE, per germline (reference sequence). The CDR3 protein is CASSLELTYEQYF.

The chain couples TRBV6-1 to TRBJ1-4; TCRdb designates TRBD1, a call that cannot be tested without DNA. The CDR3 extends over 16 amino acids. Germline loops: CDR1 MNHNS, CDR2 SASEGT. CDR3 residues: CASSLGGQGAEEKLFF.

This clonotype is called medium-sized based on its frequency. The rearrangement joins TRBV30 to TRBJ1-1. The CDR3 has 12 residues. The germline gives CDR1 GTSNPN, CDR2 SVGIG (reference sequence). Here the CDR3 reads CAWFNRNTEAFF.

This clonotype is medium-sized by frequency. CDR3 protein: CASSPRQGNTEAFF. The V call is TRBV18, the J call TRBJ1-1; the D gene TCRdb calls, TRBD1, cannot be checked with no DNA. Germline V gene lookup returns CDR1 KGHSH and CDR2 LQKENI. The CDR3 loop spans 14 amino acids.

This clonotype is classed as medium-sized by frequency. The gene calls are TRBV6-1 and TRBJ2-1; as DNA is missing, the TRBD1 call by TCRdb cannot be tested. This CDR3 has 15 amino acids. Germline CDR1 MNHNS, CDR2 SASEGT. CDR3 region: CASSELRGRYNEQFF.

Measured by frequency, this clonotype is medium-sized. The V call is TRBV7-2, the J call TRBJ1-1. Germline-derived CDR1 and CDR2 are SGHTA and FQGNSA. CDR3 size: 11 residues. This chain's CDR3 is CASSLATQAFF.

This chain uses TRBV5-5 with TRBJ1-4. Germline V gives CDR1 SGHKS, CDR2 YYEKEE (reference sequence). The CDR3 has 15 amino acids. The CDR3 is CASSLGGSTNEKLFF. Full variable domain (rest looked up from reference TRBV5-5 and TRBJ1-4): DAGVTQSPTHLIKTRGQQVTLRCSPISGHKSVSWYQQVLGQGPQFIFQYYEKEERGRGNFPDRFSARQFPNYSSELNVNALLLGDSALYLCASSLGGSTNEKLFFGSGTQLSVL.

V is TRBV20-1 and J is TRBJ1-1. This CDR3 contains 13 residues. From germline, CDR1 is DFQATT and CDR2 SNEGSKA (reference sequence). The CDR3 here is CSASGPDGREAFF.

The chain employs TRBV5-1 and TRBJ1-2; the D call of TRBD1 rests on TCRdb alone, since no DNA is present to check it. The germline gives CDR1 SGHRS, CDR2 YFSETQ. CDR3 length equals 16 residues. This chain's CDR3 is CASSLGTGVGVSGYTF.